The clone carrying this T cell receptor beta chain was counted only a few times. What it recognizes is unknown. The junction does not match germline at one end; this may be a read error. This sample is part of a study of CD8 T cells in ankylosing spondylitis. Findings and limits, study-wide: The study looked at matched synovial fluid samples from ankylosing spondylitis patients. Disease-linked clones were reported to be significantly enriched there. Past studies reported some motif variants in reactive arthritis synovial fluid and blood. Characteristic of ankylosing spondylitis blood, it appeared, was a TCR beta motif comprising 7 to 9 highly homologous variants.

This CDR3 is built from 18 residues. Germline-derived CDR1 and CDR2 are SGDLS and YYNGEE. Quantitative 5'-RACE was performed with molecular barcodes, and it yielded the TCR beta libraries. MiXCR was run by TCRdb on the 5' RACE reads, yielding one entry per CDR3 protein. This sample carries 85,000 to 100,000 distinct CDR3 sequences, roughly 8.3% of them seen once, and the ten largest clones take approximately 9.9%. The J gene is TRBJ2-1, the V gene TRBV9; TRBD2 matches at 10 bases. The TCR sequence derives from a male donor with ankylosing spondylitis or in good health (not recorded which). Source material: blood, either unsorted or a sorted T cell fraction (not recorded which). As DNA, the CDR3 is TGTGCCAGCAACGTAAGGATGGAGGGACTAGCGCCCTACAATGAGCAGTTCTTC. Translating it yields CASNVRMEGLAPYNEQFF.